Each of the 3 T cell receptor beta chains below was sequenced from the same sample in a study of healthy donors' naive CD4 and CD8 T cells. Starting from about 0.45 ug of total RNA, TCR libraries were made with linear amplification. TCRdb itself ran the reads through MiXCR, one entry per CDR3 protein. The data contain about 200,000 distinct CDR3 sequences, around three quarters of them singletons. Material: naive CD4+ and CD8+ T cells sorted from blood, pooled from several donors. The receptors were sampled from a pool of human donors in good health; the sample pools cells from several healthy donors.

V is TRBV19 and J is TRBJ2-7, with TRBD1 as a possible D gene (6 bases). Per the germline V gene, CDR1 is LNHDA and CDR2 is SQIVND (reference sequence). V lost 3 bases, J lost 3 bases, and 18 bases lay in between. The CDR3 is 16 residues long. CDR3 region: CASSMSPTGHLYEQYF. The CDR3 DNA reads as TGTGCCAGTAGTATGTCCCCCACGGGACACCTCTACGAGCAGTACTTC.

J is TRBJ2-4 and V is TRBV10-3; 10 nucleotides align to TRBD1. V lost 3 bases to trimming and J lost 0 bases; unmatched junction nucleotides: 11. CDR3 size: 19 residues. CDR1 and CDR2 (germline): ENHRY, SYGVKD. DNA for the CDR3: TGTGCCATCAGTGACCCCGGACAGGGGGTAGTTTTAGCCAAAAACATTCAGTACTTC. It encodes CAISDPGQGVVLAKNIQYF.

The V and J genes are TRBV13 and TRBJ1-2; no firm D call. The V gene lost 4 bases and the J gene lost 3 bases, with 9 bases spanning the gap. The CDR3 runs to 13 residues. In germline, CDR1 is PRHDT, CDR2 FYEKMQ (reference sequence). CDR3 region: CASSSRLDYGYTF. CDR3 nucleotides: TGTGCCAGCAGCTCTCGACTGGACTATGGCTACACCTTC.